The 31 T cell receptor beta chains given below trace back to one sample, sequenced in a study of blood T cell repertoires in COVID-19. Using immunoSEQ multiplex PCR, the repertoire was profiled, and TCRdb retains in-frame clones only, with some absent. Counted here are roughly 400,000 clones, around 87% occurring once; the ten biggest clones make up approximately 2.4%. Specimen: peripheral blood. The origin of the receptors is a woman aged 55-70 years with COVID-19, enrolled during active disease.

The genes are TRBV18 and TRBJ1-1, with 8 bases that match TRBD1. This CDR3 comprises 15 residues. The germline V gene has CDR1 KGHSH and CDR2 LQKENI. With V trimmed by 3 bases and J by 1 base, 4 bases remained unmatched. The CDR3 DNA reads as TGTGCCAGCTCACCGACAGGGGCCAAGAACACTGAAGCTTTCTTT. Amino acid sequence: CASSPTGAKNTEAFF.

The genes are TRBV4-1 and TRBJ1-1; D remains unclear. V was pared by 2 bases and J by 0 bases, with 7 bases between. This CDR3 has 14 amino acids. Germline values: CDR1 MGHRA, CDR2 YSYEKL. In DNA form, the CDR3 reads TGCGCCAGCAGCCAAACTTCTATGAACACTGAAGCTTTCTTT. Amino acids: CASSQTSMNTEAFF.

The chain uses TRBV6-1 and TRBJ2-5; TRBD2 matches at 7 bases. The CDR3 extends over 16 amino acids. The germline V gene has CDR1 MNHNS and CDR2 SASEGT. J gave up 0 bases and V 1 base, and 5 bases lay outside the gene matches. The DNA for the CDR3 is TGTGCCAGCAGTGAAGTACTGGCGGGGGACCAAGAGACCCAGTACTTC. This sequence encodes CASSEVLAGDQETQYF.

This chain joins TRBV18 and TRBJ1-5; maybe TRBD1 (5 bases). The length of the CDR3 is 15 residues. V was clipped by 1 base and J by 3 bases, with 10 bases between them. CDR1 KGHSH and CDR2 LQKENI come from the germline V gene. In DNA form, the CDR3 reads TGTGCCAGCTCACCACAGGCCAGGGACAATCAGCCCCAGCATTTT. Its protein product is CASSPQARDNQPQHF.

This clone has just one count. The CDR3 DNA reads TGTGCCAGCGCTAAGGCGGAGACGCTTACAGGATATGGCTACACCTTC. Amino acid sequence: CASAKAETLTGYGYTF. The chain uses TRBV6-6 and TRBJ1-2; possible D gene TRBD1, 5 bases. The CDR3 covers 16 residues. From germline, CDR1 is MNHNY and CDR2 SVGAGI (reference sequence). Trimming stripped 8 bases from V and 5 bases from J, with 24 bases between.

This clone appeared a single time. The V call is TRBV5-1, the J call TRBJ1-4; 11 bases map to TRBD1. The CDR3 covers 16 residues. V shed 0 bases, J shed 8 bases, and the junction held 6 bases outside the gene matches. Germline V CDR1 and CDR2: SGHRS, YFSETQ. CDR3 residues: CASSLDGQGAGEKLFF. CDR3 bases: TGCGCCAGCAGCTTGGACGGACAGGGGGCTGGGGAAAAACTGTTTTTT.

This rearrangement joins TRBV2 to TRBJ1-2; tentative D call: TRBD1 (5 bases). CDR3 length equals 15 residues. Germline V gives CDR1 SNHLY, CDR2 FYNNEI. V was cut by 4 bases and J by 0 bases, with 12 bases left in between. The CDR3 bases are TGTGCCAGCAGTGCCACAGGTATCTCTAACTATGGCTACACCTTC. Translating gives CASSATGISNYGYTF.

The chain is built from TRBV14 and TRBJ1-6, with D unresolved. The germline V gene encodes CDR1 SGHDN and CDR2 FVKESK. The CDR3 extends over 19 amino acids. V lost 0 bases and J lost 6, with 21 bases in between. As DNA, the CDR3 is TGTGCCAGCAGCCAAGAATCGGTCGGGGTAATAAATTCTAATTCACCCCTCCACTTT. The encoded protein is CASSQESVGVINSNSPLHF.

The chain links TRBV5-4 to TRBJ2-6; TRBD2 might be the D (6 bases). The germline gives CDR1 SGHNT, CDR2 YYREEE (reference sequence). This CDR3 is 13 amino acids long. With 7 bases removed from V and 2 bases from J, the gap between germline ends came to 7 bases. CDR3 coding DNA: TGTGCCAGCCGGGGGACTGGGGCCAACGTCCTGACTTTC. This gives the protein CASRGTGANVLTF.

This clone was seen only once. The chain links TRBV6-1 to TRBJ2-7; D unclear. With 1 base removed from V and 1 base from J, the gap between germline ends came to 8 bases. Germline CDR1 reads MNHNS; CDR2 reads SASEGT. This CDR3 region has 14 residues. The CDR3 protein is CASSEVGRSYEQYF. The CDR3 DNA sequence: TGTGCCAGCAGTGAAGTTGGCAGATCCTACGAGCAGTACTTC.

V and J are TRBV3-1 (or the pseudogene TRBV3-2) and TRBJ2-2, with 10 nucleotides matching TRBD1. CDR3 length equals 16 residues. After removal of 3 bases from V and 7 bases from J, the junction contained 8 bases not matched to a gene. Per the germline V gene, CDR1 is LGHDT and CDR2 is YNNKEL (reference sequence). CDR3 nucleotide sequence: TGTGCCAGCAGCCAGTGGGACAGGGGAGGAGGCGGGGAGCTGTTTTTT. This encodes CASSQWDRGGGGELFF.

This chain links TRBV11-2 with TRBJ1-6, with D maybe TRBD1 (6 bases). Germline assignment: CDR1 SGHAT and CDR2 FQNNGV. V lost 5 bases to trimming and J lost 0 bases, with 11 bases between them. The CDR3 runs 16 residues. CDR3 in DNA: TGTGCCAGCAGCCGAACAGGGAGCTCCTATAATTCACCCCTCCACTTT. This sequence encodes CASSRTGSSYNSPLHF.

This clone was counted only a few times. The CDR3 reads CASSQQGNGGELFF. The CDR3 nucleotides are TGTGCCAGCAGTCAACAGGGTAACGGGGGGGAGCTGTTTTTT. This chain uses TRBV7-2 with TRBJ2-2; D is possibly TRBD1 (6 bases). Per germline, CDR1 SGHTA and CDR2 FQGNSA. This CDR3 comprises 14 residues. The V gene lost 6 bases and the J gene lost 8 bases, with 16 bases spanning the gap.

The V call is TRBV5-5, the J call TRBJ1-2, with 8 positions matching TRBD1. The CDR3 extends over 17 amino acids. Germline trimming cut 3 bases from V and 8 bases from J; bases unmatched to any gene: 18. Germline values: CDR1 SGHKS, CDR2 YYEKEE (reference sequence). The CDR3 spells CASSWIITGTGGSGYTF. The CDR3 DNA reads TGTGCCAGCAGCTGGATCATCACCGGGACAGGTGGTAGCGGCTACACCTTC. The variable domain in full, completed from reference TRBV5-5 and TRBJ1-2, reads DAGVTQSPTHLIKTRGQQVTLRCSPISGHKSVSWYQQVLGQGPQFIFQYYEKEERGRGNFPDRFSARQFPNYSSELNVNALLLGDSALYLCASSWIITGTGGSGYTFGSGTRLTVV.

This rearrangement joins TRBV28 to TRBJ1-1, with TRBD1 identical over 10 bases. The ends lost 2 bases at V and 7 bases at J; junction bases unmatched: 7. The CDR3 covers 15 residues. Germline loops: CDR1 MDHEN, CDR2 SYDVKM. CDR3 sequence (DNA): TGTGCCAGCAGTTTAGCCGGGACAGGGGCGCGTGAAGCTTTCTTT. This encodes CASSLAGTGAREAFF.

The J gene is TRBJ2-3, the V gene TRBV3-1 (or the pseudogene TRBV3-2); 8 positions agree with TRBD1. The V gene's germline CDR1 is LGHDT and CDR2 YNNKEL (reference sequence). V trimming: 6 bases; J trimming: 4 bases; junction bases outside the gene matches: 6. CDR3 length equals 14 residues. The CDR3 is CASSMQGAADTQYF. For the CDR3, the DNA is TGTGCCAGCAGTATGCAGGGGGCGGCAGATACGCAGTATTTT.

The table lists this clone with a count of one. The V call is TRBV11-1, the J call TRBJ2-5; D possibly corresponds to TRBD2 (6 bases). The germline V and J ends were trimmed by 3 bases and 3 bases, with 11 bases remaining between them. From germline, CDR1 is SGHAT and CDR2 FQDESV (reference sequence). This CDR3 region has 14 residues. CDR3 protein: CASSFWGGEETQYF. In DNA form, the CDR3 reads TGTGCCAGCAGCTTCTGGGGCGGGGAAGAGACCCAGTACTTC.

This chain uses TRBV19 with TRBJ2-2; D may be TRBD2 (5 bases). The CDR3 loop spans 15 amino acids. The germline V gene encodes CDR1 LNHDA and CDR2 SQIVND (reference sequence). V lost 0 bases and J lost 5, with 10 bases in between. CDR3 DNA: TGTGCCAGTAGTATAGATAGTAGGAGGACCGGGGAGCTGTTTTTT. Translation gives CASSIDSRRTGELFF.

The chain has TRBV4-2 and TRBJ1-5; maybe TRBD1 (6 bases). The V gene lost 4 bases and the J gene lost 0 bases, with 19 bases spanning the gap. CDR1 is LGHNA and CDR2 is YNFKEQ in the germline V gene. CDR3 length equals 18 residues. Written as DNA, the CDR3 is TGTGCCAGCAGCCCGGGGGCGGGGGCCTTACCTAGCAATCAGCCCCAGCATTTT. This encodes CASSPGAGALPSNQPQHF.

The V and J genes are TRBV18 and TRBJ1-2; a weak D match, TRBD1 (5 bases). V was clipped by 3 bases and J by 0 bases, with 5 bases between them. The germline CDR1 and CDR2 sequences are KGHSH and LQKENI. The CDR3 extends over 13 amino acids. CDR3 bases: TGTGCCAGCTCACCGGGGCCTAACTATGGCTACACCTTC. Amino acids: CASSPGPNYGYTF.

The V call is TRBV5-1, the J call TRBJ2-3; TRBD2 agrees at 7 bases. CDR3 length: 15 amino acids. Per germline, CDR1 SGHRS and CDR2 YFSETQ. The V and J ends lost 2 bases and 1 base, in that order; junction bases with no gene match: 4. The CDR3 loop is CASSFRGVGTDTQYF. As DNA, the CDR3 is TGCGCCAGCAGCTTCCGGGGGGTGGGCACAGATACGCAGTATTTT. The variable domain in full, with the rest retrieved from reference TRBV5-1 and TRBJ2-3, is KAGVTQTPRYLIKTRGQQVTLSCSPISGHRSVSWYQQTPGQGLQFLFEYFSETQRNKGNFPGRFSGRQFSNSRSEMNVSTLELGDSALYLCASSFRGVGTDTQYFGPGTRLTVL.

The CDR3 region is CASSLWQNGYTF. CDR3 DNA sequence: TGTGCCAGCAGTTTGTGGCAGAATGGCTACACCTTC. The V and J genes are TRBV28 and TRBJ1-2; no definite D call. The CDR3 covers 12 residues. V shed 3 bases and J shed 6 bases, with 8 bases lying between them. From germline, CDR1 is MDHEN and CDR2 SYDVKM.

This clone was detected only a few times. The CDR3 DNA is TGTGCCAGCAGACCCTCCGGGGTGAGCACAGATACGCAGTATTTT. It encodes CASRPSGVSTDTQYF. The chain joins TRBV28 to TRBJ2-3; weak D call: TRBD2 (5 bases). The CDR3 runs to 15 residues. V was cut by 6 bases and J by 0 bases, with 13 bases left in between. CDR1 and CDR2 (germline): MDHEN, SYDVKM.

This chain connects TRBV15 to TRBJ1-3, with D uncertain. The CDR3 totals 18 residues. Germline loops: CDR1 LNHNV, CDR2 YYDKDF (reference sequence). The germline V and J ends were trimmed by 0 bases and 0 bases, with 15 bases remaining between them. CDR3 coding DNA: TGTGCCACCAGCAGAGATCCGGGGAGCATCGGCTCTGGAAACACCATATATTTT. Encoded protein: CATSRDPGSIGSGNTIYF.

This sequence joins TRBV7-9 and TRBJ2-1; D is perhaps TRBD2 (5 bases). Germline CDR1 is SEHNR and CDR2 is FQNEAQ (reference sequence). The CDR3 is 14 amino acids. V was clipped by 1 base and J by 9 bases, with 13 bases between them. In DNA, the CDR3 is TGTGCCAGCAGCTTAGGGCCTAGCCCCAGTGAGCAGTTCTTC. Translation: CASSLGPSPSEQFF.

This clone appeared once. The V gene is TRBV14, the J gene TRBJ2-1; 7 nucleotides line up with TRBD1. V shed 4 bases and J 9 bases; nucleotides not matched to a gene: 15. Germline CDR1 and CDR2: SGHDN and FVKESK. CDR3 size: 16 residues. The CDR3 loop reads CASSPLGQSSYGEQFF. CDR3 bases: TGTGCCAGCAGCCCCCTGGGACAGTCGTCTTACGGTGAGCAGTTCTTC. Full variable domain (rest looked up from reference TRBV14 and TRBJ2-1): EAGVTQFPSHSVIEKGQTVTLRCDPISGHDNLYWYRRVMGKEIKFLLHFVKESKQDESGMPNNRFLAERTGGTYSTLKVQPAELEDSGVYFCASSPLGQSSYGEQFFGPGTRLTVL.

The sample holds one count of this clone. The chain couples TRBV19 to TRBJ2-5; 9 nucleotides align to TRBD2. Per germline, CDR1 LNHDA and CDR2 SQIVND (reference sequence). J gave up 5 bases and V 3 bases, and 7 bases lay outside the gene matches. CDR3 length: 15 residues. CDR3 nucleotide sequence: TGTGCCAGTAGTATTTCCGCGGGGGGGCGGGAGACCCAGTACTTC. Protein sequence: CASSISAGGRETQYF.

The V and J genes are TRBV19 and TRBJ2-7; 8 nucleotides align to TRBD2. V shed 9 bases, J shed 5 bases, and the junction held 9 bases outside the gene matches. Germline V gene lookup returns CDR1 LNHDA and CDR2 SQIVND (reference sequence). The CDR3 spans 13 residues. The CDR3 protein is CASRGLARHEQYF. DNA for the CDR3: TGTGCCAGCCGAGGACTAGCTCGCCACGAGCAGTACTTC.

The CDR3 bases are TGTGCCAGCCCCATCGGGGACAGGGAGGTTGAGCAGTTCTTC. It is translated as CASPIGDREVEQFF. The chain joins TRBV28 to TRBJ2-1; the match to TRBD1 covers 9 bases. Germline trimming cut 8 bases from V and 9 bases from J; bases unmatched to any gene: 11. The germline CDR1 and CDR2 sequences are MDHEN and SYDVKM. The CDR3 covers 14 residues.

This rearrangement joins TRBV20-1 to TRBJ1-2, with D perhaps matching TRBD1 (6 bases). The CDR3 runs to 11 residues. Deletions cut 5 bases from V and 4 bases from J, with 8 bases between. Germline V gene data show CDR1 as DFQATT and CDR2 as SNEGSKA (reference sequence). For the CDR3, the DNA is TGCAGTGCTCAAGGGGGCTATGGCTACACCTTC. Its translation: CSAQGGYGYTF.

The V gene is TRBV2, the J gene TRBJ1-3; D possibly corresponds to TRBD1 (5 bases). The CDR3 covers 17 residues. Trimming left V 4 bases short and J 0 bases short, with 16 bases between. The V gene's germline CDR1 is SNHLY and CDR2 FYNNEI. CDR3 amino acids: CASSVDRLRASGNTIYF. CDR3 DNA sequence: TGTGCCAGCAGTGTCGACAGACTGCGCGCCTCTGGAAACACCATATATTTT.